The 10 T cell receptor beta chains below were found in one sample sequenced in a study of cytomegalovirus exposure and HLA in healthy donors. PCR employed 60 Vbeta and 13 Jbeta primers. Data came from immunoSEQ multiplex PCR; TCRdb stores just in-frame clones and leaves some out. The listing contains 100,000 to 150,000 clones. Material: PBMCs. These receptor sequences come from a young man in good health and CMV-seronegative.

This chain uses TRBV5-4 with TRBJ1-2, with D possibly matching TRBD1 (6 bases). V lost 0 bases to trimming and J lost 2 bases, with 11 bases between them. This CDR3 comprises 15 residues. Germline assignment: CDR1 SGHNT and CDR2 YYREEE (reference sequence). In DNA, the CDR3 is TGTGCCAGCAGCTTGGAACAGGGCCGGAACTATGGCTACACCTTC. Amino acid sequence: CASSLEQGRNYGYTF.

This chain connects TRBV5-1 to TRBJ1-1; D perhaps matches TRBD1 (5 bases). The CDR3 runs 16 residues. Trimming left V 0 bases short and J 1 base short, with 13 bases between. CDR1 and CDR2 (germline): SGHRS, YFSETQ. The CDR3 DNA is TGCGCCAGCAGCTTGGTAAGGGATCAGGGGAACACTGAAGCTTTCTTT. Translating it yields CASSLVRDQGNTEAFF.

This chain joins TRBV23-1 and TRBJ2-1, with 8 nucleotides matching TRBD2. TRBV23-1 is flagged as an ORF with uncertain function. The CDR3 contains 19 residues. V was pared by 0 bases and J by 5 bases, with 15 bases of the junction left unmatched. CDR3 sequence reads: CASSQSERVAGPEDNEQFF. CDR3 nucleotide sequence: TGCGCCAGCAGTCAATCTGAGAGGGTAGCGGGGCCGGAGGACAATGAGCAGTTCTTC.

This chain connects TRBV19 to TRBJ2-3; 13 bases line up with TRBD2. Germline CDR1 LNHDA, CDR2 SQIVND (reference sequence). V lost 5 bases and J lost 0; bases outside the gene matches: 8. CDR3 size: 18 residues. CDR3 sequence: CASSLPGLAGPSTDTQYF. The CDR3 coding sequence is TGTGCCAGTAGTCTACCGGGACTAGCGGGACCGAGCACAGATACGCAGTATTTT.

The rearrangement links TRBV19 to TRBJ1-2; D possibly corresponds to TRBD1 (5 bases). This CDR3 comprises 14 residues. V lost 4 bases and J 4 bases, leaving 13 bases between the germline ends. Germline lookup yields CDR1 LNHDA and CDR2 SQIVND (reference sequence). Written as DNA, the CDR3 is TGTGCCAGTAGTACCTACGTTCAGGGCTATGGCTACACCTTC. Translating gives CASSTYVQGYGYTF. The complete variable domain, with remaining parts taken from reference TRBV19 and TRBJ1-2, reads DGGITQSPKYLFRKEGQNVTLSCEQNLNHDAMYWYRQDPGQGLRLIYYSQIVNDFQKGDIAEGYSVSREKKESFPLTVTSAQKNPTAFYLCASSTYVQGYGYTFGSGTRLTVV.

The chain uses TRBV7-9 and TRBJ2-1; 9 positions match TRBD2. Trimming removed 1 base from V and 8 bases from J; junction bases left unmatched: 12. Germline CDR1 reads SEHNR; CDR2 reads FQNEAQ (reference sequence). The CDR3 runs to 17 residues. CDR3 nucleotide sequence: TGTGCCAGCAGCTTAGGTTTAGCGGGAGAGAGCCCCCATGAGCAGTTCTTC. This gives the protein CASSLGLAGESPHEQFF.

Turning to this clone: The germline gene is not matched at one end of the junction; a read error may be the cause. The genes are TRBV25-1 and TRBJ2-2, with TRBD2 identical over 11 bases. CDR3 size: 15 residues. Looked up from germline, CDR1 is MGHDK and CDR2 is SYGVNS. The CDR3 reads CEPGLAASNTGELFF. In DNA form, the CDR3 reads TGCGAGCCGGGACTAGCGGCAAGTAACACCGGGGAGCTGTTTTTT.

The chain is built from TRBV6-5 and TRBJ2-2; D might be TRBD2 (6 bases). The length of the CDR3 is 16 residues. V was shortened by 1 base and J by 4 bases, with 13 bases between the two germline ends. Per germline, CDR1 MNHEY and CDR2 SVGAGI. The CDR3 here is CASSYFRAEGTGELFF. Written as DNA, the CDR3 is TGTGCCAGCAGTTACTTCCGAGCGGAGGGCACCGGGGAGCTGTTTTTT.

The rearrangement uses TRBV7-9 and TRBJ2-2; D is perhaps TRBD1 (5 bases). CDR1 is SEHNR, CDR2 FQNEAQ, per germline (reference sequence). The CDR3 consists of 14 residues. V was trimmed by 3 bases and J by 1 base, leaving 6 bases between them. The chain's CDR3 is CASSLTVNTGELFF. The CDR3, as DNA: TGTGCCAGCAGCTTGACAGTGAACACCGGGGAGCTGTTTTTT.

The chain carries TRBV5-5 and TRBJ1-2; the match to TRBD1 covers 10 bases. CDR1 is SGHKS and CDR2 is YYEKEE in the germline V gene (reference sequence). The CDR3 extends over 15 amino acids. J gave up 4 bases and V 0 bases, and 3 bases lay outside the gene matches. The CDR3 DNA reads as TGTGCCAGCAGCTTGGGACAGGGGGCCCCCTATGGCTACACCTTC. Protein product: CASSLGQGAPYGYTF.